The entry below gives a single T cell receptor beta chain sequence along with its context. What it binds is unknown. This record belongs to a study of type 1 regulatory T cells. Study information: An in vitro protocol generated T-allo10, a Tr1-enriched, alloantigen-specific CD4 T cell product.

Findings and caveats of the study: Tr1 cells had a more restricted TCR repertoire than non-Tr1 cells.

With V trimmed by 6 bases and J by 2 bases, 6 bases remained unmatched. Germline loops: CDR1 SQVTM, CDR2 ANQGSEA. This CDR3 is 13 amino acids long. TCRdb reanalysed the reads using MiXCR and keeps one entry per CDR3 protein. The repertoire consists of about 71,000 distinct CDR3 sequences, with less than 25% occurring once and the leading ten covering more than 6.5%. The sequence came from a human donor in good health. The material sequenced was cultured type 1 regulatory T (Tr1) cells, either the whole culture or a sorted fraction (not recorded which). The rearrangement joins TRBV29-1 to TRBJ1-1, with TRBD1 matching over 7 bases. CDR3 DNA sequence: TGCAGCGTCTTCAGGGGGGGAAACACTGAAGCTTTCTTT. Its protein is CSVFRGGNTEAFF.